This record covers a single T cell receptor (beta chain). Its antigen remains unknown. The data belong to a study of OX40 agonist ivuxolimab in advanced cancers. Study-wide context: The group had a mean age of around 60 years, ranged from about 23 to 85, and was 80% to 85% male.

Whole-study findings and limits: No antigen was identified for the clonally expanded peripheral T cells. Dosing at 0.1 to 3.0 mg/kg was accompanied by clonal expansion of CD4+ and CD8+ blood T cells by week 6.

The table came from immunoSEQ multiplex PCR; TCRdb's copy has only in-frame clones and leaves some out. The sample has 11,000 or so clones; roughly 86% are singletons. People who had autoimmune disease history or systemic immunosuppression were excluded. Germline V gene data show CDR1 as SEHNR and CDR2 as FQNEAQ (reference sequence). Trimming removed 5 bases at V and 6 bases at J, with 14 bases between. This CDR3 is 13 amino acids long. This TCR was recovered from an adult with an advanced solid tumor such as melanoma, head and neck, liver or kidney cancer. Sequences were derived from CD4+ or CD8+ T cells sorted from blood, sampled in a trial of the OX40 agonist ivuxolimab. This rearrangement joins TRBV7-9 to TRBJ2-7; D is ambiguous. The CDR3 DNA follows: TGTGCCAGCAGCCCAGGCACCCTGGGCGAGCAGTACTTC. Translated: CASSPGTLGEQYF.